The next 14 T cell receptor beta chains were all read from a single sample in a study of long-term antiretroviral therapy in people with HIV. Investigators performed immunoSEQ version v3.0 at survey level. Only in-frame clones appear in the TCRdb table, and some are missing; sequencing was by immunoSEQ multiplex PCR. The sample has over 20,000 clones, about 80% seen once; the top ten hold 3.5% to 6%. Sequencing used unsorted PBMCs, obtained 0.5 years after starting antiretroviral therapy. These receptors all stem from a man aged 18-30 years with HIV.

The chain employs TRBV11-2 and TRBJ2-6; weak D call: TRBD2 (5 bases). Germline V gene sequence: CDR1 SGHAT, CDR2 FQNNGV. V was shortened by 5 bases and J by 0 bases, with 14 bases between the two germline ends. The CDR3 extends over 17 amino acids. In nucleotides, the CDR3 is TGTGCCAGCAGCGGATGGACTTCCGTCTCTGGGGCCAACGTCCTGACTTTC. This codes for CASSGWTSVSGANVLTF. The full variable domain, with the rest looked up from reference TRBV11-2 and TRBJ2-6, is EAGVAQSPRYKIIEKRQSVAFWCNPISGHATLYWYQQILGQGPKLLIQFQNNGVVDDSQLPKDRFSAERLKGVDSTLKIQPAKLEDSAVYLCASSGWTSVSGANVLTFGAGSRLTVL.

This clone was found once. This sequence joins TRBV28 and TRBJ2-7, with D tentatively TRBD1 (6 bases). Trimming took off 5 bases at V and 5 bases at J, with 13 bases between the two ends. Germline CDR1 is MDHEN and CDR2 is SYDVKM. CDR3 length: 13 residues. For the CDR3, the DNA is TGTGCCAGCAGTATGCGACAGGTTCACGAGCAGTACTTC. Its protein product is CASSMRQVHEQYF. The full variable domain, its missing parts supplied by reference TRBV28 and TRBJ2-7, is DVKVTQSSRYLVKRTGEKVFLECVQDMDHENMFWYRQDPGLGLRLIYFSYDVKMKEKGDIPEGYSVSREKKERFSLILESASTNQTSMYLCASSMRQVHEQYFGPGTRLTVT.

The CDR3 loop reads CASGDRSNQPQHF. The CDR3 region has the DNA TGTGCCAGCGGGGACAGAAGCAATCAGCCCCAGCATTTT. The chain combines TRBV7-2 with TRBJ1-5, with TRBD1 identical over 7 bases. J gave up 1 base and V 8 bases, and 2 bases lay outside the gene matches. Germline values: CDR1 SGHTA, CDR2 FQGNSA. The CDR3 is made up of 13 amino acids.

The V gene is TRBV7-2, the J gene TRBJ1-3, with no clear D. The CDR3 has 14 residues. Per germline, CDR1 SGHTA and CDR2 FQGNSA. V lost 6 bases and J lost 4, with 13 bases in between. CDR3 residues: CASSSTGAGNTIYF. CDR3 in DNA: TGTGCCAGCAGTTCGACCGGTGCCGGAAACACCATATATTTT.

The chain has TRBV5-1 and TRBJ2-1; TRBD2 aligns across 7 bases. Germline V gene data show CDR1 as SGHRS and CDR2 as YFSETQ. V was pared by 5 bases and J by 8 bases, with 4 bases of the junction left unmatched. The CDR3 is 12 residues long. The CDR3 sequence: CASRREGYEQFF. In nucleotides, the CDR3 is TGCGCCAGCAGAAGGGAGGGATATGAGCAGTTCTTC.

The chain links TRBV9 to TRBJ2-6; D unresolved. There are 17 residues in the CDR3. In germline, CDR1 is SGDLS, CDR2 YYNGEE. V dropped 0 bases and J dropped 0 bases, with 10 bases sitting between them. CDR3 region: CASSVGQTHSGANVLTF. CDR3 nucleotide sequence: TGTGCCAGCAGCGTAGGTCAGACCCACTCTGGGGCCAACGTCCTGACTTTC.

Of note for this clone: At the DNA level, this CDR3 is encoded by other sequences in the same sample as well. The rearrangement uses TRBV14 and TRBJ2-7; no clear D. The CDR3 is 11 amino acids. V was clipped by 1 base and J by 2 bases, with 0 bases between them. Germline V gives CDR1 SGHDN, CDR2 FVKESK. The CDR3 coding sequence is TGTGCCAGCAGCCAAGCCTACGAGCAGTACTTC. This codes for CASSQAYEQYF.

The chain couples TRBV7-9 to TRBJ1-2; D not resolved. The V end lost 0 bases, the J end lost 4 bases, and 3 bases lay between the germline ends. Germline V gene sequence: CDR1 SEHNR, CDR2 FQNEAQ (reference sequence). The CDR3 has 12 residues. CDR3 DNA sequence: TGTGCCAGCAGCTTAGCGTCCTATGGCTACACCTTC. It encodes CASSLASYGYTF.

V is TRBV4-3 and J is TRBJ2-7; TRBD1 matches 7 bases. The CDR3 has 15 amino acids. With V trimmed by 0 bases and J by 3 bases, 5 bases remained unmatched. The germline V gene has CDR1 LGHNA and CDR2 YSLEER. CDR3 residues: CASSQDRDSLYEQYF. DNA of the CDR3: TGCGCCAGCAGCCAAGACCGGGACAGCCTCTACGAGCAGTACTTC.

CDR3 sequence: CASSRSSPGREQYF. CDR3 nucleotide sequence: TGTGCCAGCAGCAGGTCTTCCCCGGGCAGGGAGCAGTACTTC. The V gene is TRBV7-6, the J gene TRBJ2-7; D remains unclear. The CDR3 sequence is 14 residues long. The V end lost 5 bases, the J end lost 7 bases, and 18 bases lay between the germline ends. CDR1 is SGHVS, CDR2 FNYEAQ, per germline.

The chain links TRBV27 to TRBJ2-4; TRBD1 aligns across 7 bases. V gave up 3 bases and J gave up 1 base; unmatched junction bases: 6. The CDR3 extends over 16 amino acids. Per the germline V gene, CDR1 is MNHEY and CDR2 is SMNVEV (reference sequence). The CDR3, as DNA: TGTGCCAGCAGTTTCCAGGGCAGGGGGGCCAAAAACATTCAGTACTTC. This gives the protein CASSFQGRGAKNIQYF.

CDR3 in DNA: TGTGCCAGCAGGCCGGGGACTGGGGGACACCCTGGGAGAAAACTGTTTTTT. As protein: CASRPGTGGHPGRKLFF. This chain uses TRBV2 with TRBJ1-4; perhaps TRBD1 as D (6 bases). The germline gives CDR1 SNHLY, CDR2 FYNNEI. V lost 6 bases, J lost 10 bases, and 27 bases lay in between. The CDR3 totals 17 residues.

V is TRBV18 and J is TRBJ2-5; no clear D gene. The V and J ends lost 0 bases and 2 bases respectively, with 4 bases between them. From germline, CDR1 is KGHSH and CDR2 LQKENI. This CDR3 region has 13 residues. Here the CDR3 reads CASSPPVQETQYF. CDR3 DNA sequence: TGTGCCAGCTCACCACCTGTACAAGAGACCCAGTACTTC.

This chain links TRBV4-1 with TRBJ2-5; perhaps TRBD1 as D (5 bases). This CDR3 spans 12 amino acids. Between the trimmed V and J ends, which lost 4 bases and 2 bases, there was a span of 5 bases. Germline assignment: CDR1 MGHRA and CDR2 YSYEKL. In DNA, the CDR3 is TGCGCCAGCAGCCGGACACAAGAGACCCAGTACTTC. As protein: CASSRTQETQYF.